These 9 T cell receptor beta chains share one sample of origin, sequenced in a study of shared clonotypes between healthy human individuals. Sequencing used immunoSEQ multiplex PCR; TCRdb keeps in-frame clones, though not all of them. The sample consists of 1 million to 1.3 million clones, approximately 80% of them appearing once. Sequencing was performed on memory CD4+ T cells from PBMCs. Documented subset: CD45RA-negative fraction. The source is a man aged 18-30 years in good health. Some clones in this sample may be carry-over from other donors' samples.

The chain is built from TRBV28 and TRBJ2-1; 11 nucleotides line up with TRBD2. The V gene end was trimmed by 8 bases and the J gene end by 6 bases; junction bases not matched to a gene: 12. This CDR3 contains 16 residues. CDR1 and CDR2 from the germline V gene are MDHEN and SYDVKM. The CDR3 DNA sequence: TGTGCCAGCCGAAAGCCCGGGACTAGCGGCCGCAATGAGCAGTTCTTC. The encoded protein is CASRKPGTSGRNEQFF.

Points on this clone: The identical CDR3 is also encoded by other nucleotide sequences in the sample. The gene calls are TRBV4-3 and TRBJ2-1; weak D call: TRBD2 (5 bases). There are 13 residues in the CDR3. Germline V lookup: CDR1 LGHNA, CDR2 YSLEER. Trimming removed 0 bases at V and 13 bases at J, with 13 bases between. This CDR3 reads CASSQDWGVEQFF. The CDR3 nucleotides read TGCGCCAGCAGCCAAGACTGGGGAGTGGAACAGTTCTTC.

The V and J genes are TRBV7-8 and TRBJ2-7; either TRBD1 or TRBD2 may fit D (5 bases each). CDR1 and CDR2 (germline): SGHVS, FQNEAQ. Trimming took 4 bases from V and 3 from J, leaving 13 bases between them. CDR3 length equals 14 residues. This chain's CDR3 is CASSSGHDYYEQYF. The CDR3 bases are TGTGCCAGCAGCTCAGGACACGACTACTACGAGCAGTACTTC. Using reference TRBV7-8 and TRBJ2-7 for the parts outside the CDR3, the full variable domain is GAGVSQSPRYKVAKRGQDVALRCDPISGHVSLFWYQQALGQGPEFLTYFQNEAQLDKSGLPSDRFFAERPEGSVSTLKIQRTQQEDSAVYLCASSSGHDYYEQYFGPGTRLTVT.

This clone has more than one count but fewer than ten. A much bigger clone sits one base away, suggesting this may be a read error. The rearrangement links TRBV7-9 to TRBJ1-1, with D uncertain. The V and J ends lost 2 bases and 2 bases respectively, with 3 bases between them. Germline V lookup: CDR1 SEHNR, CDR2 FQNEAQ (reference sequence). This CDR3 is 12 amino acids long. CDR3 protein: CASSLTNTEAFF. As DNA, the CDR3 is TGTGCCAGCAGCTTAACTAACACTGAAGCTTTCTTT.

The chain is built from TRBV2 and TRBJ2-1; D gene uncertain. The CDR3 loop spans 13 amino acids. CDR1 and CDR2 from the germline V gene are SNHLY and FYNNEI. The germline V and J ends were trimmed by 8 bases and 5 bases, with 13 bases remaining between them. CDR3 sequence reads: CASSQDHDNEQFF. CDR3 nucleotides: TGTGCCAGCTCCCAGGACCATGACAATGAGCAGTTCTTC.

CDR3 protein: CASSLTGGGLAGLYF. The CDR3 DNA follows: TGTGCCAGCAGCTTAACGGGGGGAGGACTAGCGGGATTATACTTC. The chain recombines TRBV7-3 with TRBJ2-7, with 12 positions matching TRBD2. V gave up 0 bases and J gave up 13 bases; unmatched junction bases: 10. The CDR3 consists of 15 residues. Germline assignment: CDR1 SGHTA and CDR2 FQGTGA.

V gene TRBV27 combines with J gene TRBJ2-3; TRBD1 matches at 7 bases. Germline V gene sequence: CDR1 MNHEY, CDR2 SMNVEV (reference sequence). The CDR3 has 16 residues. V gave up 6 bases and J gave up 3 bases; unmatched junction bases: 12. The CDR3 coding sequence is TGTGCCAGCAGGTGGGGGAGACAGGGACGGACAGATACGCAGTATTTT. This codes for CASRWGRQGRTDTQYF.

This clone was counted a few times. The chain uses TRBV7-2 and TRBJ1-1; D is unclear. The CDR3 sequence is 14 residues long. Trimming shortened V by 0 bases and J by 6 bases, and 11 bases separated the two germline ends. Germline V gene sequence: CDR1 SGHTA, CDR2 FQGNSA. CDR3 in amino acids: CASSLALAVPEAFF. CDR3 sequence (DNA): TGTGCCAGCAGCTTAGCCCTCGCTGTCCCTGAAGCTTTCTTT.

To note about this clone: Since a far larger clone is one base different, this is likely a read error. The sample has other DNA sequences that encode this CDR3 too. V and J are TRBV2 and TRBJ1-1, with 11 bases fitting TRBD1. The V gene end was trimmed by 4 bases and the J gene end by 5 bases; junction bases not matched to a gene: 0. Germline CDR1 and CDR2: SNHLY and FYNNEI. The CDR3 length is 13 residues. CDR3 nucleotides: TGTGCCAGCAGTGGGGACAGGGGGACTGAAGCTTTCTTT. Its translation is CASSGDRGTEAFF.